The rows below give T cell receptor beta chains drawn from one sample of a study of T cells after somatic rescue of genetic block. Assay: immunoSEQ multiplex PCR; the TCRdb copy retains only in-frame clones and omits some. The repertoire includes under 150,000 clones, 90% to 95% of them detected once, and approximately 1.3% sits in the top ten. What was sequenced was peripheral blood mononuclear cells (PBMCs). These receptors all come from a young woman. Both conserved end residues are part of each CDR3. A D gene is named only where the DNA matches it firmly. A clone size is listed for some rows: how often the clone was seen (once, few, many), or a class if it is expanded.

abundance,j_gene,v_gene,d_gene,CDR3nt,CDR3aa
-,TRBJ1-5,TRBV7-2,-,TGTGCCAGCAGCCTAAGATCAGGGCCCAATCAGCCCCAGCATTTT,CASSLRSGPNQPQHF
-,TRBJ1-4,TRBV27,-,TGTGCCAGCACCCCAGTGGCGGGGGGAGAAAAACTGTTTTTT,CASTPVAGGEKLFF
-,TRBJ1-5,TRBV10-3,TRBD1,TGTGCCATCAGTGCGGACAGGGGGACGCAGCCCCAGCATTTT,CAISADRGTQPQHF
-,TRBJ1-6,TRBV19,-,TGTGCCAGTAGTGGGACATTGGGCTCACCCCTCCACTTT,CASSGTLGSPLHF
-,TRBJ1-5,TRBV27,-,TGTGCCAGCAGTTTATTTTGGGATCAGCCCCAGCATTTT,CASSLFWDQPQHF
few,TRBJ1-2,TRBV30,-,TGTGCCGCCTCAGACGGATATTATGGCTACACCTTC,CAASDGYYGYTF
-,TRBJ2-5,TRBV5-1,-,TGCGCCAGCAGCTACAACCAAGAGACCCAGTACTTC,CASSYNQETQYF
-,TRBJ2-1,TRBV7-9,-,TGTGCCAGCAGCTTACTCGAGCTCGAGAATGAGCAGTTCTTC,CASSLLELENEQFF
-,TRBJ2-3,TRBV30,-,TGTGCCTGGACACAGGGAGATACGCAGTATTTT,CAWTQGDTQYF
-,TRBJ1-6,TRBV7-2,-,TGTGCCAGCAGCCCACAGGGCGCCACCTCACCCCTCCACTTT,CASSPQGATSPLHF
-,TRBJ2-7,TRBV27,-,TGTGCCAGCAGTTTCCAAGGGACCGGAGATGAGCAGTACTTC,CASSFQGTGDEQYF
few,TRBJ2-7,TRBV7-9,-,TGTGCCAGCAGCTTCCTGAACGAGCAGTACTTC,CASSFLNEQYF
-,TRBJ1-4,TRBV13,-,TGTGCCAGCAGCTACGATGCAACTAATGAAAAACTGTTTTTT,CASSYDATNEKLFF
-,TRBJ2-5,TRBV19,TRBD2,TGTGCCAGTAGTGGGGGGAGGGGTGAGACCCAGTACTTC,CASSGGRGETQYF
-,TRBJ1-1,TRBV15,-,TGTGCCACCAGCTCCCTGGGGGGCTCTTTCTTT,CATSSLGGSFF
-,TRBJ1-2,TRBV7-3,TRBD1,TGTGCCAGCAGCTTAAGTGCGGGACAGAGGGCGGAAGGCTACACCTTC,CASSLSAGQRAEGYTF
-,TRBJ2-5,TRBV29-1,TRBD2,TGCAGCGTTGAAAGGAGGGCTAGCGGACTTCAAGAGACCCAGTACTTC,CSVERRASGLQETQYF
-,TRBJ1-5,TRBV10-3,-,TGTGCCATCAGTGAAGAGACGCCTGGTAGCAATCAGCCCCAGCATTTT,CAISEETPGSNQPQHF
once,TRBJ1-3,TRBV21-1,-,TGTGCCAGCCCCCCGTGGATGAATAGCTCTGGAAACACCATATATTTT,CASPPWMNSSGNTIYF
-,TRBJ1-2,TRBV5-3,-,TGTGCCAGAAGCCCGGGAGGCCTAAACTATGGCTACACCTTC,CARSPGGLNYGYTF
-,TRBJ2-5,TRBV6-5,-,TGTGCCAGCAGCTCCCTGGGGGGAGGAGAGACCCAGTACTTC,CASSSLGGGETQYF
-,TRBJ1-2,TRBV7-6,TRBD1,TGTGCCAGCAGCTCCACAGGGGGCTATGGCTACACCTTC,CASSSTGGYGYTF
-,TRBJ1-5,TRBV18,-,TGTGCCAGCTCACCAGGGATGGATCAGCCCCAGCATTTT,CASSPGMDQPQHF
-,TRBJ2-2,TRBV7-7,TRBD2,TGTGCCAGCAGCGTCGGACTAGCGGGGGGAACCGGGGAGCTGTTTTTT,CASSVGLAGGTGELFF
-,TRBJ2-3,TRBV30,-,TGTGCCTGGGGACCCGCTAGAGATACGCAGTATTTT,CAWGPARDTQYF
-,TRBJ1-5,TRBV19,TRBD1,TGTGCCAGTAGTATAGATCGAGGGACAGCTTATAGCAATCAGCCCCAGCATTTT,CASSIDRGTAYSNQPQHF
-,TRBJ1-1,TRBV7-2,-,TGTGCCAGCAGCTCCAGGTGGACTGAAGCTTTCTTT,CASSSRWTEAFF
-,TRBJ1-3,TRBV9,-,TGTGCCAGCAGCGAAAGACGTTCCCCGAACACCATATATTTT,CASSERRSPNTIYF
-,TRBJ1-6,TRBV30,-,TGTGCCTGGGAGGTTAGGGGACCCCTCCACTTT,CAWEVRGPLHF
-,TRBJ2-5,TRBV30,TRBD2,TGTGCCTGGAATCATCTGACTAGCGGGGGCGAGACCCAGTACTTC,CAWNHLTSGGETQYF
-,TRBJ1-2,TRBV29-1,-,TGCAGCGTTGATCCTAGAGGTGGCGGCTACACCTTC,CSVDPRGGGYTF
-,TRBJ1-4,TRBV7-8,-,TGTGCCAGCAGTCCTACAGGGAGGTCCGAAAAACTGTTTTTT,CASSPTGRSEKLFF
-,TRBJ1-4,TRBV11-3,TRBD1,TGTGCCAGCAGCGTCGGACAGGGGGTCGGGTCAGAAAAACTGTTTTTT,CASSVGQGVGSEKLFF
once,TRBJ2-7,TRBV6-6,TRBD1,TGTGCCAGCAGTCCCCAGGGGGCAATCTACGAGCAGTACTTC,CASSPQGAIYEQYF
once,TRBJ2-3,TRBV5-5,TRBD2,TGTGCCAGCAGCCTGGGACTAGCGGGCCTCACAGATACGCAGTATTTT,CASSLGLAGLTDTQYF
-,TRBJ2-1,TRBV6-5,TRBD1,TGTGCCAGCAGTTCCGGACAGGGACACGATTACAATGAGCAGTTCTTC,CASSSGQGHDYNEQFF
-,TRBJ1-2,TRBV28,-,TGTGCCAGCAGTTCAATCACCCCGCCTCTCGAGCTTCCTCGCTATGGCTACACCTTC,CASSSITPPLELPRYGYTF
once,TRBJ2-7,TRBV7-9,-,TGTGCCAGCAGCTCCACAGGGACTACCTCCTACGAGCAGTACTTC,CASSSTGTTSYEQYF
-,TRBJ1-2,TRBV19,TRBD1,TGTGCCAGTACCTCGACAGGGCGGGGCCCCGCCGTGTTCTATGGCTACACCTTC,CASTSTGRGPAVFYGYTF
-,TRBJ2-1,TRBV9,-,TGTGCCAGCAGCGTAGATGGAGGGGCAAGGGTCAATGAGCAGTTCTTC,CASSVDGGARVNEQFF
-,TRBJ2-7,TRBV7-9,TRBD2,TGTGCCACATGGACTAGCGGACGCGAGCAGTACTTC,CATWTSGREQYF
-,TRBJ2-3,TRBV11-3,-,TGTGCCAGCAGCTTTCTAGGAGGGGATACGCAGTATTTT,CASSFLGGDTQYF
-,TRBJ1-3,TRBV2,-,TGTGCCAGCGTTCTAGAGGCCTCTGGAAACACCATATATTTT,CASVLEASGNTIYF
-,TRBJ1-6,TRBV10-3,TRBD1,TGTGCCATCAGTGAGTCTACCTCGACAGGGATCTATAATTCACCCCTCCACTTT,CAISESTSTGIYNSPLHF
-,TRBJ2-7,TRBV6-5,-,TGTGCCAGCAGTGCAGGTCGCGGAGACTCCTACGAGCAGTACTTC,CASSAGRGDSYEQYF
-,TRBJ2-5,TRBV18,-,TGTGCCAGCTCACCATCGGGGCCCCAAGAGACCCAGTACTTC,CASSPSGPQETQYF
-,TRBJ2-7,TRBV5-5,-,TGTGCCAGCAGCTTGGAACCCTCCTCCGAGCAGTACTTC,CASSLEPSSEQYF
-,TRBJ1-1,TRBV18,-,TGTGCCAGCTCACCATCGGGGCACACTGAAGCTTTCTTT,CASSPSGHTEAFF
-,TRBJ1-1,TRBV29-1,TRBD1,TGCAGCGTTGAAAGACAGGGAGAGGACACTGAAGCTTTCTTT,CSVERQGEDTEAFF
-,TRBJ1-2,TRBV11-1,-,TGTGCCAGCAGCCTTACGCCGGGCCAGGTGGATGGCTACACCTTC,CASSLTPGQVDGYTF
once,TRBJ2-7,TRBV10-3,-,TGTGCCATCAGTGGAGGCAGATCCTACGAGCAGTACTTC,CAISGGRSYEQYF
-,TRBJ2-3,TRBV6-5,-,TGTGCCAGCAGTTACCAGTTTTACAGGGCAGGCGATACGCAGTATTTT,CASSYQFYRAGDTQYF
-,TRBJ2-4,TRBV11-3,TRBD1,TGTGCCAGCAGCTTACAGGACAGGGGGCAGGCCAAAAACATTCAGTACTTC,CASSLQDRGQAKNIQYF
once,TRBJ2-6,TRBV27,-,TGTGCCAGCAGTTTCCCCGGGGCCAACGTCCTGACTTTC,CASSFPGANVLTF
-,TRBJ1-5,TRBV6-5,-,TGTGCCAGCAGGGCCGGACAGCACAATCAGCCCCAGCATTTT,CASRAGQHNQPQHF
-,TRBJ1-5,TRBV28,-,TGTGCCAGCAGTTTATCGTACATCAATCAGCCCCAGCATTTT,CASSLSYINQPQHF
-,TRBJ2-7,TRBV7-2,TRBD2,TGTGCCAGCAGCTTAGGGGTCACTAGCGGGTCCTACGAGCAGTACTTC,CASSLGVTSGSYEQYF
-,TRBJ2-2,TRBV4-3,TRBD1,TGCGCCAGCAGCCAAGTGACAGGGGGACCCGGGGAGCTGTTTTTT,CASSQVTGGPGELFF
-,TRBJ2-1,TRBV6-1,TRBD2,TGTGCCAGCAGTGGCGGGACTAGCAGGGCTGAGCAGTTCTTC,CASSGGTSRAEQFF
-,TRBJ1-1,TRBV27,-,TGTGCCAGCAGTTTACTAACTATGGCCAGTGGAGCTTTCTTT,CASSLLTMASGAFF